Each of the 24 T cell receptor beta chains below was sequenced from the same sample in a study of T cell changes during pregnancy in multiple sclerosis. This table comes from immunoSEQ multiplex PCR, and its TCRdb copy is limited to in-frame clones, with some not included. The sample records fewer than 130,000 clones, 91% being singletons. The material was peripheral blood, obtained after pregnancy. The receptors come from a female donor with multiple sclerosis, enrolled in a pregnancy study.

V gene TRBV5-6 combines with J gene TRBJ2-1; possibly TRBD2 for D (7 bases). Germline assignment: CDR1 SGHDT and CDR2 YYEEEE. The V end lost 4 bases, the J end lost 0 bases, and 11 bases lay between the germline ends. The CDR3 totals 15 residues. CDR3 coding DNA: TGTGCCAGCAGCCCGGCGGGGGCCTCCTACAATGAGCAGTTCTTC. Residues: CASSPAGASYNEQFF.

The chain employs TRBV7-9 and TRBJ2-7; D possibly corresponds to TRBD1 (6 bases). The CDR3 covers 13 residues. Germline CDR1 is SEHNR and CDR2 is FQNEAQ (reference sequence). The V and J ends lost 5 bases and 3 bases respectively, with 11 bases between them. This CDR3 is CASSPWTDYEQYF. The CDR3 nucleotides read TGTGCCAGCAGCCCCTGGACAGACTACGAGCAGTACTTC.

The genes are TRBV4-1 and TRBJ2-1; possible D gene TRBD2, 5 bases. V was shortened by 5 bases and J by 0 bases, with 11 bases between the two germline ends. The germline V gene has CDR1 MGHRA and CDR2 YSYEKL. The CDR3 has 15 amino acids. In nucleotides, the CDR3 is TGCGCCAGCAGCTCCGGGGTTAGCTCCTACAATGAGCAGTTCTTC. This translates into CASSSGVSSYNEQFF.

The J gene is TRBJ2-5, the V gene TRBV19, with 7 bases that match TRBD2. V was pared by 6 bases and J by 2 bases, with 18 bases of the junction left unmatched. The CDR3 length is 18 residues. CDR1 and CDR2 from the germline V gene are LNHDA and SQIVND (reference sequence). Here the CDR3 reads CASSYRGGGASTQETQYF. CDR3 bases: TGTGCCAGTAGCTATCGGGGCGGGGGAGCTAGCACACAAGAGACCCAGTACTTC.

Here the CDR3 DNA reads TGTGCCAGCAGCGTTAGCGGGGCCAGGGTCGGTGGCTACACCTTC. Amino acids: CASSVSGARVGGYTF. This chain links TRBV9 with TRBJ1-2; D possibly corresponds to TRBD1 (5 bases). This CDR3 spans 15 amino acids. Trimming pared 2 bases from V and 7 bases from J, leaving 18 bases between. In germline, CDR1 is SGDLS, CDR2 YYNGEE.

This chain joins TRBV27 and TRBJ1-6, with D perhaps TRBD1 (6 bases). CDR1 and CDR2 (germline): MNHEY, SMNVEV (reference sequence). V dropped 3 bases and J dropped 7 bases, with 10 bases sitting between them. The CDR3 has 14 amino acids. The DNA for the CDR3 is TGTGCCAGCAGTTTGGGGACAAGCAATTCACCCCTCCACTTT. Translation: CASSLGTSNSPLHF.

The genes are TRBV7-8 and TRBJ2-1, with 12 bases identical to TRBD2. Germline loops: CDR1 SGHVS, CDR2 FQNEAQ. The CDR3 totals 17 residues. V was pared by 5 bases and J by 5 bases, with 10 bases of the junction left unmatched. The CDR3 reads CASSPRILAGGHNEQFF. In nucleotides, the CDR3 is TGTGCCAGCAGCCCGCGGATCCTAGCGGGGGGGCACAATGAGCAGTTCTTC.

V gene TRBV6-5 combines with J gene TRBJ1-1, with D possibly matching TRBD1 (6 bases). Trimming took 5 bases from V and 2 from J, leaving 12 bases between them. This CDR3 spans 14 amino acids. Germline V gives CDR1 MNHEY, CDR2 SVGAGI. This CDR3 reads CASSRTESNTEAFF. The CDR3 DNA is TGTGCCAGCAGTCGGACAGAGTCAAACACTGAAGCTTTCTTT.

V gene TRBV27 combines with J gene TRBJ1-2; tentative D call: TRBD1 (5 bases). Trimming left V 6 bases short and J 5 bases short, with 7 bases between. The CDR3 runs to 11 residues. The germline V gene encodes CDR1 MNHEY and CDR2 SMNVEV (reference sequence). CDR3: CASRGGYGYTF. The CDR3 DNA sequence: TGTGCCAGCAGGGGGGGTTATGGCTACACCTTC.

The chain is built from TRBV18 and TRBJ2-5; maybe TRBD2 (5 bases). Trimming cost V 8 bases and J 5 bases, with 15 bases left between them. CDR3 length: 13 amino acids. Germline V gene lookup returns CDR1 KGHSH and CDR2 LQKENI. This CDR3 reads CASADSLAETQYF. DNA for the CDR3: TGTGCCAGCGCGGACTCATTGGCCGAGACCCAGTACTTC.

The CDR3 DNA follows: TGTGCCAGCAAGACTACAGGGTTCAATTCACCCCTCCACTTT. Translation: CASKTTGFNSPLHF. The V call is TRBV7-2, the J call TRBJ1-6; D is perhaps TRBD1 (6 bases). The length of the CDR3 is 14 residues. V lost 7 bases to trimming and J lost 7 bases, with 14 bases between them. From germline, CDR1 is SGHTA and CDR2 FQGNSA.

This clone was found once. The identical CDR3 is also encoded by other nucleotide sequences in the sample. The chain has TRBV9 and TRBJ2-1; TRBD2 matches 11 bases. Germline V gene lookup returns CDR1 SGDLS and CDR2 YYNGEE. Unmatched junction bases numbered 3, after V lost 3 bases and J lost 4 bases. CDR3 length: 15 amino acids. Here the CDR3 reads CASSATSGGYNEQFF. The CDR3 coding sequence is TGTGCCAGCAGCGCAACTAGCGGGGGTTACAATGAGCAGTTCTTC.

This chain connects TRBV6-5 to TRBJ2-3; the D is unclear. The CDR3 runs 14 residues. The germline CDR1 and CDR2 sequences are MNHEY and SVGAGI. Between the trimmed V and J ends, which lost 0 bases and 2 bases, there was a span of 6 bases. In nucleotides, the CDR3 is TGTGCCAGCAGTTACTCGACTGACACAGATACGCAGTATTTT. It codes for CASSYSTDTDTQYF.

The chain employs TRBV19 and TRBJ1-5; D is possibly TRBD1 (5 bases). This CDR3 is built from 17 residues. From germline, CDR1 is LNHDA and CDR2 SQIVND (reference sequence). The V end was cut by 4 bases, the J end by 1 base, with 17 bases between. CDR3 protein: CASSTTTGGVSNQPQHF. In nucleotides, the CDR3 is TGTGCCAGTAGTACCACCACAGGTGGCGTAAGCAATCAGCCCCAGCATTTT.

This chain connects TRBV5-8 to TRBJ1-1; 8 bases align to TRBD1. V lost 2 bases and J lost 6; bases outside the gene matches: 3. This CDR3 region has 13 residues. Germline V gives CDR1 SGHTS, CDR2 YDEGEE. The DNA of the CDR3 is TGTGCCAGCAGCTTTCAGGGGGCTGCTGAAGCTTTCTTT. Protein: CASSFQGAAEAFF.

The V gene is TRBV9, the J gene TRBJ1-2; a weak D match, TRBD1 (6 bases). V was trimmed by 5 bases and J by 8 bases, leaving 16 bases between them. The CDR3 consists of 13 residues. Germline V lookup: CDR1 SGDLS, CDR2 YYNGEE. CDR3 residues: CASSATGSEGYTF. Written as DNA, the CDR3 is TGTGCCAGCAGTGCCACAGGGTCGGAGGGCTACACCTTC.

CDR3 loop: CASSTGQGREFF. Written as DNA, the CDR3 is TGTGCCAGTAGTACGGGACAGGGCCGCGAGTTCTTC. The gene calls are TRBV19 and TRBJ2-1; 9 bases match TRBD1. CDR1 LNHDA and CDR2 SQIVND come from the germline V gene (reference sequence). V was pared by 4 bases and J by 14 bases, with 6 bases of the junction left unmatched. This CDR3 spans 12 amino acids.

The rearrangement uses TRBV29-1 and TRBJ2-5, with TRBD2 as a possible D gene (5 bases). Germline loops: CDR1 SQVTM, CDR2 ANQGSEA. CDR3 length: 14 amino acids. The ends were cut back, 3 bases at V and 8 bases at J, with 19 bases in the middle. In DNA, the CDR3 is TGCAGCGTTGAGCGAATCCTCAACGGGGAAACCCAGTACTTC. It encodes CSVERILNGETQYF.

In DNA, the CDR3 is TGTGCCAGCAGCTATCTGACGGGAGCTGAAAAACTGTTTTTT. Its protein product is CASSYLTGAEKLFF. The V call is TRBV11-2, the J call TRBJ1-4, with no clear D. The CDR3 runs 14 residues. Germline CDR1 SGHAT, CDR2 FQNNGV. Trimming shortened V by 4 bases and J by 7 bases, and 13 bases separated the two germline ends.

This sequence joins TRBV4-2 and TRBJ1-5, with TRBD1 matching over 7 bases. The V gene's germline CDR1 is LGHNA and CDR2 YNFKEQ. This CDR3 contains 15 residues. The V gene end was trimmed by 4 bases and the J gene end by 6 bases; junction bases not matched to a gene: 9. CDR3 coding DNA: TGTGCCAGCAGCCTTTCGACAGGGTTGGCTCAGCCCCAGCATTTT. Translated, it gives CASSLSTGLAQPQHF.

This chain uses TRBV2 with TRBJ1-5, with unresolved D. The V and J ends lost 4 bases and 3 bases respectively, with 7 bases between them. Germline V gene lookup returns CDR1 SNHLY and CDR2 FYNNEI. This CDR3 has 13 amino acids. CDR3 residues: CASSVSVNQPQHF. CDR3 DNA: TGTGCCAGCAGTGTATCAGTCAATCAGCCCCAGCATTTT. Complete variable domain (other parts from reference TRBV2 and TRBJ1-5): EPEVTQTPSHQVTQMGQEVILRCVPISNHLYFYWYRQILGQKVEFLVSFYNNEISEKSEIFDDQFSVERPDGSNFTLKIRSTKLEDSAMYFCASSVSVNQPQHFGDGTRLSIL.

The rearrangement uses TRBV5-8 and TRBJ2-3; D may be TRBD1 (5 bases). The germline V gene has CDR1 SGHTS and CDR2 YDEGEE. Trimming removed 0 bases at V and 1 base at J, with 9 bases between. There are 15 residues in the CDR3. In nucleotides, the CDR3 is TGTGCCAGCAGCTTGGGGGTAGGGGGCACAGATACGCAGTATTTT. Translated, it gives CASSLGVGGTDTQYF.

The chain combines TRBV18 with TRBJ1-1, with 8 bases identical to TRBD1. The CDR3 extends over 16 amino acids. Germline CDR1 reads KGHSH; CDR2 reads LQKENI. The V segment lost 1 base and the J segment 0 bases; nucleotides outside the gene matches: 4. CDR3 region: CASSPRAGGLNTEAFF. Here the CDR3 DNA reads TGTGCCAGCTCACCACGAGCAGGGGGCTTGAACACTGAAGCTTTCTTT. The variable domain in full, with the rest retrieved from reference TRBV18 and TRBJ1-1, is NAGVMQNPRHLVRRRGQEARLRCSPMKGHSHVYWYRQLPEEGLKFMVYLQKENIIDESGMPKERFSAEFPKEGPSILRIQQVVRGDSAAYFCASSPRAGGLNTEAFFGQGTRLTVV.

The CDR3 here is CASSYSTGGGSDGYTF. The DNA for the CDR3 is TGTGCCAGCAGTTACTCAACAGGGGGAGGTAGTGATGGCTACACCTTC. The chain combines TRBV6-6 with TRBJ1-2; TRBD1 matches at 8 bases. Germline V gene lookup returns CDR1 MNHNY and CDR2 SVGAGI (reference sequence). V gave up 0 bases and J gave up 6 bases; unmatched junction bases: 9. CDR3 size: 16 residues.